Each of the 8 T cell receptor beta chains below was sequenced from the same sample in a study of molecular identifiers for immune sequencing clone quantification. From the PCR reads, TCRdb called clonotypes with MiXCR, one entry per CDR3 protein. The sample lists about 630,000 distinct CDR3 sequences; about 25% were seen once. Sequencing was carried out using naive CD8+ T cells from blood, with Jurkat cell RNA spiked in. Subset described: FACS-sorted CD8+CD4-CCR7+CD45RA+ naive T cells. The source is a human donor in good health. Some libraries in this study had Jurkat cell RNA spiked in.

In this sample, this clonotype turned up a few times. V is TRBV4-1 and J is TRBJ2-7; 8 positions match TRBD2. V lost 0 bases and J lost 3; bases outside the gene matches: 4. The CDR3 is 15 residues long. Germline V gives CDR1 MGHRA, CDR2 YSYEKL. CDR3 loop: CASSQERLAGYEQYF. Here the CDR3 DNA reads TGCGCCAGCAGCCAAGAGCGCCTAGCGGGCTACGAGCAGTACTTC.

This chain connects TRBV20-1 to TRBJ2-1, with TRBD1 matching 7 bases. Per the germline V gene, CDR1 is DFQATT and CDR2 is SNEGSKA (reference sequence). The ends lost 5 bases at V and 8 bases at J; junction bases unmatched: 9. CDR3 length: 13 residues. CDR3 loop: CSARQGSVYEQFF. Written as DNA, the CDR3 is TGCAGTGCTCGACAGGGCAGTGTCTATGAGCAGTTCTTC.

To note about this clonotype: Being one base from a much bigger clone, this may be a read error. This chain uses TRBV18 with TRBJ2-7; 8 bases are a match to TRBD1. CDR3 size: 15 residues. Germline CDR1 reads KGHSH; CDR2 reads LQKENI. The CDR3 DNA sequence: TGTGCCATCTCACCAGGACAGGGAACCCCCTACGAGCAGTACTTC. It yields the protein CAISPGQGTPYEQYF.

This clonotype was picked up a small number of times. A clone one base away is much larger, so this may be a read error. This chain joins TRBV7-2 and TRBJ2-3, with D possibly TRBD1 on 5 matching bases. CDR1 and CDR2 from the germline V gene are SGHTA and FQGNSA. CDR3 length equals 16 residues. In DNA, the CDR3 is TGTGCCAGCAGGATCAACGGCAGGGTCTACACAGATACGAAGTATTTT. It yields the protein CASRINGRVYTDTKYF.

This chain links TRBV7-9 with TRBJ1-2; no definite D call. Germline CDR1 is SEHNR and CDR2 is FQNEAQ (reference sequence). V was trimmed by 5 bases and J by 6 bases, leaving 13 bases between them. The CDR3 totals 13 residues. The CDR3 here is CASSPPADHGYTF. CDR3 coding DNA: TGTGCCAGCAGCCCCCCCGCAGACCATGGCTACACCTTC.

DNA of the CDR3: TGTGCCAGCAGCGGGACGGGACAGGGGCGGAGGATGAGTGGCTACACCTTC. This sequence encodes CASSGTGQGRRMSGYTF. The chain uses TRBV9 and TRBJ1-2; TRBD1 matches 10 bases. The ends lost 3 bases at V and 7 bases at J; junction bases unmatched: 15. The CDR3 contains 17 residues. CDR1 SGDLS and CDR2 YYNGEE come from the germline V gene.

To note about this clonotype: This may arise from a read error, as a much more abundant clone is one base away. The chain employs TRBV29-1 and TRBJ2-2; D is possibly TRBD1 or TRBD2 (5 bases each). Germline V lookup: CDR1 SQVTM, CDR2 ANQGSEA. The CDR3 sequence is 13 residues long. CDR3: CGVDEGHGGELFF. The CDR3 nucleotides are TGCGGCGTTGATGAGGGGCATGGCGGGGAGCTGTTTTTT.

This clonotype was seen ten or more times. As DNA, the CDR3 is TGTGCCAGCAGCACCGTACAGGGGAAGCTGGAAACTGAAGCTTTCTTT. It is translated as CASSTVQGKLETEAFF. The V gene is TRBV7-8, the J gene TRBJ1-1; 7 nucleotides match TRBD1. Germline V lookup: CDR1 SGHVS, CDR2 FQNEAQ. J lost 5 bases, V lost 5 bases, and 14 bases had no gene match. CDR3 length: 16 residues.